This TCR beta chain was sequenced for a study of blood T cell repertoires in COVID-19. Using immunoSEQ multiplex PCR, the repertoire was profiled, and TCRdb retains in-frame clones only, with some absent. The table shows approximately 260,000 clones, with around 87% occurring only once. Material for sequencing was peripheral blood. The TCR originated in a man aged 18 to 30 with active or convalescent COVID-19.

The CDR3 DNA is TGCGCCAGCAGGTACGGGGACAGGGGGTTTTACGAGCAGTACTTC. This sequence encodes CASRYGDRGFYEQYF. The chain recombines TRBV5-1 with TRBJ2-7; 11 bases match TRBD1. The CDR3 has 15 residues. Trimming at V came to 5 bases and at J to 4 bases, leaving 8 bases not matched to a gene. From germline, CDR1 is SGHRS and CDR2 YFSETQ.